Sequencing of this T cell receptor beta chain was carried out in a study of T cell changes during pregnancy in multiple sclerosis. Generated by immunoSEQ multiplex PCR, the TCRdb table keeps only in-frame clones and is missing some. The sample includes some 76,000 clones, nearly 95% of them seen just once. Germline CDR1 is PRHDT and CDR2 is FYEKMQ (reference sequence). Trimming removed 2 bases from V and 0 bases from J, with 11 bases in between. CDR3 length: 16 residues. The receptor comes from a female donor with multiple sclerosis, enrolled in a pregnancy study. Sequencing was performed on CD4+ T cells from peripheral blood mononuclear cells, taken after pregnancy. This chain uses TRBV13 with TRBJ1-3, with D unclear. The CDR3 nucleotides read TGTGCCAGCAGCTTACGTCTTGGGCGCTCTGGAAACACCATATATTTT. Encoded protein: CASSLRLGRSGNTIYF. The complete variable domain, with remaining parts taken from reference TRBV13 and TRBJ1-3, reads AAGVIQSPRHLIKEKRETATLKCYPIPRHDTVYWYQQGPGQDPQFLISFYEKMQSDKGSIPDRFSAQQFSDYHSELNMSSLELGDSALYFCASSLRLGRSGNTIYFGEGSWLTVV.